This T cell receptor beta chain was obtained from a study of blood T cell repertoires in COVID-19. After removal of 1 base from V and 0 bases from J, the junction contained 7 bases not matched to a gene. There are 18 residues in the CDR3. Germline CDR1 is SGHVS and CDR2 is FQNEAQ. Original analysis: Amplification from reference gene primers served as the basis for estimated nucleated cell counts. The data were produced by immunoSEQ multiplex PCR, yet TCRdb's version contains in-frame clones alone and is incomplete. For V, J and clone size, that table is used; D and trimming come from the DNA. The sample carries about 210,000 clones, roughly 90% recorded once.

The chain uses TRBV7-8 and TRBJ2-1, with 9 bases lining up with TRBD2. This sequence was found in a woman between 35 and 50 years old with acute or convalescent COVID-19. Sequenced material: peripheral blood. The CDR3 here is CASSLGTASGISYNEQFF. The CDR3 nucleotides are TGTGCCAGCAGCTTAGGAACGGCTAGCGGGATCTCCTACAATGAGCAGTTCTTC.